Below, 4 T cell receptor beta chains from the same sample are listed, as sequenced in a study of T cell changes during pregnancy in multiple sclerosis. Only in-frame clones appear in the TCRdb table, and some are missing; sequencing was by immunoSEQ multiplex PCR. This sample has approximately 54,000 clones; 75% to 95% occur once, and the top ten carry over 1%. Specimen: peripheral blood, collected after pregnancy. The origin of the receptors is a female donor in good health, enrolled as a control in a pregnancy study.

The chain uses TRBV27 and TRBJ2-1, with 7 bases aligning to TRBD2. V was pared by 1 base and J by 4 bases, with 4 bases of the junction left unmatched. The germline CDR1 and CDR2 sequences are MNHEY and SMNVEV (reference sequence). The CDR3 loop spans 15 amino acids. CDR3 coding DNA: TGTGCCAGCAGTTTATACCGGGAGGAGTACAATGAGCAGTTCTTC. Residues: CASSLYREEYNEQFF.

J is TRBJ1-4 and V is TRBV7-9; 10 bases line up with TRBD1. V dropped 1 base and J dropped 8; count of bases not matched to a gene: 7. From germline, CDR1 is SEHNR and CDR2 FQNEAQ (reference sequence). The length of the CDR3 is 16 residues. The CDR3 loop is CASSLEFGTGAEKLFF. CDR3 in DNA: TGTGCCAGCAGCTTAGAATTTGGGACAGGGGCCGAAAAACTGTTTTTT.

The chain joins TRBV7-9 to TRBJ1-2; D is uncertain. CDR3 length equals 12 residues. CDR1 SEHNR and CDR2 FQNEAQ come from the germline V gene (reference sequence). V lost 6 bases and J lost 8, with 13 bases in between. CDR3 sequence: CASRPHGEGYTF. The CDR3 nucleotides read TGTGCCAGCAGACCTCACGGGGAAGGCTACACCTTC.

V is TRBV15 and J is TRBJ2-2, with D perhaps matching TRBD1 (5 bases). Trimming took 1 base from V and 4 from J, leaving 7 bases between them. The CDR3 length is 14 residues. Germline V gene sequence: CDR1 LNHNV, CDR2 YYDKDF (reference sequence). CDR3 sequence: CATSRGGSTGELFF. For the CDR3, the DNA is TGTGCCACCAGCAGAGGGGGCAGCACCGGGGAGCTGTTTTTT.